This TCR beta chain was captured in a study of T cell responses to AZD1222 COVID-19 vaccine. Findings of the study overall: Donors were largely white British and mainly female; clonal diversity was possibly underestimated. Spike-specific TCR repertoires showed rising breadth and depth after two AZD1222 doses.

This CDR3 comprises 17 residues. Germline V gives CDR1 LNHDA, CDR2 SQIVND (reference sequence). Trimming stripped 1 base from V and 0 bases from J, with 12 bases between. Generated by immunoSEQ multiplex PCR, the TCRdb table keeps only in-frame clones and is missing some. The repertoire holds tens of thousands of clones, with approximately 90% as singletons. On this clone: Its antigen is unknown.

This clonotype originated in an adult who received the AZD1222 COVID-19 vaccine. Sequencing was performed on peripheral blood, taken 28 days after the second AZD1222 dose. This rearrangement joins TRBV19 to TRBJ1-4; D call uncertain. CDR3 DNA sequence: TGTGCCAGTAGTATAGTCCACCGACCGACAACTAATGAAAAACTGTTTTTT. Translation gives CASSIVHRPTTNEKLFF.